This TCR beta chain was obtained from a study of blood T cell repertoires in COVID-19. On the study more broadly: The United States, Italy and Spain were the sources of the acute and convalescent COVID-19 samples. The cDNA or gDNA used as material had been derived from T cells, B-cell-depleted T cells, or PBMCs.

Germline-derived CDR1 and CDR2 are KGHDR and SFDVKD. Trimming removed 5 bases from V and 0 bases from J, with 15 bases in between. CDR3 size: 16 residues. As originally analysed: The assay estimated nucleated cells by amplifying reference gene primers. Only in-frame clones appear in the TCRdb table, and some are missing; sequencing was by immunoSEQ multiplex PCR. That table is the source of V, J and clone size, and D and trimming were worked out from the DNA. The data contain around 100,000 clones, about 85% of them singletons. The specimen sequenced was peripheral blood. The clonotype was recovered from a man aged 35 to 55 with acute or convalescent COVID-19. This chain uses TRBV24-1 with TRBJ2-5; possible D gene TRBD2, 5 bases. The CDR3 sequence: CATSGRGGGYQETQYF. The CDR3 DNA reads as TGTGCCACCAGTGGAAGAGGCGGAGGTTACCAAGAGACCCAGTACTTC.